This is a list of T cell receptor beta chains from one sample in a study of PD-1 blockade in mismatch repair-deficient tumors. Their cognate antigens are unknown. Clones were read by immunoSEQ multiplex PCR, and TCRdb kept only the in-frame ones, dropping some. The data show roughly 13,000 clones, around 86% seen once. The source was cells cultured in vitro, collected from a patient treated with pembrolizumab. The receptors derive from an adult with mismatch repair-deficient cancer. Each CDR3 is given without its conserved first and last residue. Each record gives: J gene, V gene, CDR3 protein.

TRBJ1-4	TRBV27	ASSLGAGGEKLF
TRBJ2-7	TRBV5-1	ASSLVRFYEQY
TRBJ1-4	TRBV6-1	ASSEASTGNEKLF
TRBJ1-4	TRBV4-1	ASSQGPSDRGNEKLF
TRBJ2-7	TRBV28	ASSLSGTHYEQY
TRBJ2-7	TRBV7-9	ASSKGGTGTL
TRBJ1-2	TRBV9	ASSPRQGGNYGYT
TRBJ2-2	TRBV27	ASSLLFPTGELF
TRBJ2-1	TRBV28	AIKSGWGYNEQF
TRBJ2-2	TRBV7-2	ASSLWSTGELF
TRBJ2-1	TRBV7-7	ASSYTGASYNEQF
TRBJ2-3	TRBV7-9	ASSLVRTEDTDTQY
TRBJ2-5	TRBV10-2	ASSDQGSAQETQY
TRBJ2-3	TRBV9	ASSVVAGDTQY
TRBJ2-3	TRBV6-4	ASSGNSGNTQY
TRBJ1-2	TRBV27	ASSPYAGTGAGYT
TRBJ1-1	TRBV5-1	ASSLLGPIRRGVWDTEAF
TRBJ2-7	TRBV7-9	ASSLARGILAYEQY
TRBJ2-1	TRBV18	ASSSGTGGYEQF
TRBJ1-1	TRBV28	ASTRNWMFTEAF
TRBJ2-7	TRBV5-4	ASSLGGTSSYEQY
TRBJ2-7	TRBV9	ASSVLGDNEQY
TRBJ1-2	TRBV5-8	ASSLRTAYGYT
TRBJ2-7	TRBV28	ASSSFYEQY
TRBJ1-3	TRBV27	ASSLFPRAGNTIY
TRBJ2-7	TRBV14	ASSQRYEQY
TRBJ1-5	TRBV19	ASSPWTGGNPYSNQPQH
TRBJ2-6	TRBV28	ASLSESSGANVLT
TRBJ2-1	TRBV27	ASSTPSGFRNEQF
TRBJ2-1	TRBV15	ATSRDGTSFDEQF
TRBJ2-1	TRBV7-2	ASSFASGSRGQF
TRBJ1-4	TRBV27	ASREGQGVSNEKLF
TRBJ2-7	TRBV10-1	ASSESVEQY
TRBJ2-5	TRBV30	AWSASGAGTQY
TRBJ2-3	TRBV5-4	ASSWSGRTDTQY
TRBJ1-1	TRBV27	ASSLHGGVNTEAF
TRBJ2-5	TRBV28	ASSFVGAGETQY
TRBJ1-2	TRBV11-2	ASSSRLLGPGGYT
TRBJ1-1	TRBV11-2	ASSLVSEAF
TRBJ1-4	TRBV27	ASTPPRGKKLF
TRBJ2-7	TRBV7-9	ASCGVDRAYEQY
TRBJ1-2	TRBV25-1	ASSVGQGAYYGYT
TRBJ1-1	TRBV6-5	ASSYLNTWDTEAF
TRBJ1-2	TRBV27	ASRNDGGVYGYT
TRBJ1-1	TRBV27	ASSGQNLNTEAF